Below, 5 T cell receptor beta chains from the same sample are listed, as sequenced in a study of radiation and T cells in renal cell carcinoma. As to time point: baseline pretreatment blood. Treatment described: 15 Gy SBRT to primary tumor, nephrectomy 4 weeks later. Sequencing was performed with immunoSEQ multiplex PCR; in TCRdb, only in-frame clones are kept and a portion is missing. This table holds some 120,000 clones, around 84% found once. The starting material was blood, obtained from a patient whose treatment included radiotherapy and nephrectomy. These receptors all come from a woman aged 60-75 years with renal cell carcinoma.

This chain uses TRBV5-6 with TRBJ1-2, with 11 bases aligning to TRBD1. V was clipped by 2 bases and J by 8 bases; unmatched bases: 8. The CDR3 totals 15 residues. CDR1 SGHDT and CDR2 YYEEEE come from the germline V gene. CDR3 protein: CASSFGQGASGGYTF. The DNA for the CDR3 is TGTGCCAGCAGCTTCGGACAGGGGGCTTCTGGAGGCTACACCTTC.

As DNA, the CDR3 is TGCGCCAGCAGACGGGACACCAACTACGAGCAGTACTTC. The encoded protein is CASRRDTNYEQYF. The chain employs TRBV5-1 and TRBJ2-5; D is perhaps TRBD1 (6 bases). The end of the DNA aligns better with TRBJ2-7, so the J call may be wrong. Per the germline V gene, CDR1 is SGHRS and CDR2 is YFSETQ. CDR3 length: 13 residues.

The gene calls are TRBV5-1 and TRBJ2-6; D gene ambiguous. Looked up from germline, CDR1 is SGHRS and CDR2 is YFSETQ. Between the trimmed V and J ends, which lost 6 bases and 1 base, there was a span of 8 bases. CDR3 length: 14 residues. CDR3 protein: CASTERSGANVLTF. The CDR3 DNA reads TGCGCCAGCACCGAAAGATCTGGGGCCAACGTCCTGACTTTC.

J is TRBJ1-4 and V is TRBV9, with TRBD1 identical over 7 bases. CDR3 size: 16 residues. In germline, CDR1 is SGDLS, CDR2 YYNGEE. Trimming cost V 4 bases and J 8 bases; bases outside gene matches: 14. CDR3 nucleotide sequence: TGTGCCAGCAGCTCAACCCAGGGGGGACCGGGGGAAAAACTGTTTTTT. This translates into CASSSTQGGPGEKLFF.

The chain recombines TRBV20-1 with TRBJ1-2; unclear D gene. CDR1 and CDR2 from the germline V gene are DFQATT and SNEGSKA (reference sequence). Trimming stripped 0 bases from V and 8 bases from J, with 7 bases between. The CDR3 is 11 amino acids. CDR3 DNA: TGCAGTGCTAGAGATCCTCGGGGCTACACCTTC. Translation: CSARDPRGYTF.